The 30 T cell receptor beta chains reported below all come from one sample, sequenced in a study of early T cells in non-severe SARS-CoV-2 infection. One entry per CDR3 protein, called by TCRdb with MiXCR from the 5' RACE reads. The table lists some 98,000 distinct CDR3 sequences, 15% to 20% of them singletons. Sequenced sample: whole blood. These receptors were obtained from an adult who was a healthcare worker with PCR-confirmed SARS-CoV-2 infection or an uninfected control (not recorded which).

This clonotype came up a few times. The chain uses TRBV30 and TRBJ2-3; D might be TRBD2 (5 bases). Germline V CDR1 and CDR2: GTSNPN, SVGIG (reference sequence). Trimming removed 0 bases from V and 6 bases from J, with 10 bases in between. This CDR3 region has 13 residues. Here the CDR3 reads CAWSVLSGDTQYF. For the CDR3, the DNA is TGTGCCTGGAGTGTTCTTTCGGGGGATACGCAGTATTTT.

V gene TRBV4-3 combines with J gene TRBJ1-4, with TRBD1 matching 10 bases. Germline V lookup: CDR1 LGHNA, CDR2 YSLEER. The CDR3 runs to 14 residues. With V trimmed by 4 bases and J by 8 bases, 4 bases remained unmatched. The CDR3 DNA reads TGCGCCAGCAGCCCCGGGACAGGGGAAGAAAAACTGTTTTTT. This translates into CASSPGTGEEKLFF.

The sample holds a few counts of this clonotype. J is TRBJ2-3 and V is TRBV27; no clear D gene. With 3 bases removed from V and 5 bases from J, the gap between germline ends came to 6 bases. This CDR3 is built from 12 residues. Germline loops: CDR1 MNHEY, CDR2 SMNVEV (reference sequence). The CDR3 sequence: CASSLAQDTQYF. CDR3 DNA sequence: TGTGCCAGCAGTTTGGCGCAAGATACGCAGTATTTT.

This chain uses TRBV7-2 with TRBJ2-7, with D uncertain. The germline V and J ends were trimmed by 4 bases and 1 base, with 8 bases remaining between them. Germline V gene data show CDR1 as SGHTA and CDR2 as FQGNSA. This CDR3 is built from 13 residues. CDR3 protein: CASSWTVSYEQYF. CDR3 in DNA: TGTGCCAGCAGCTGGACGGTATCCTACGAGCAGTACTTC.

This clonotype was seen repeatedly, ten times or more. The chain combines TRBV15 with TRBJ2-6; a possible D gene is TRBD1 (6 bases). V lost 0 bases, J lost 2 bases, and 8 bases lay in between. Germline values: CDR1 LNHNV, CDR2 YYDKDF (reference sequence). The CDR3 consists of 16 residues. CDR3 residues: CATSRDTGTGANVLTF. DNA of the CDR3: TGTGCCACCAGCAGAGATACAGGGACTGGGGCCAACGTCCTGACTTTC.

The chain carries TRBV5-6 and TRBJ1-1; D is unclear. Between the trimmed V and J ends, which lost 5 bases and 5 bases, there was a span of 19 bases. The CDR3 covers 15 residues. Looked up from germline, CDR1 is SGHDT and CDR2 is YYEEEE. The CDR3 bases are TGTGCCAGCAGAGTCTGGGGTGTCGGGGAAACTGAAGCTTTCTTT. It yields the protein CASRVWGVGETEAFF.

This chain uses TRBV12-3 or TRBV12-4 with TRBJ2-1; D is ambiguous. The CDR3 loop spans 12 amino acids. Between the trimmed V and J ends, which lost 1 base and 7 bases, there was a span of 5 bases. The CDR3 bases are TGTGCCAGCAGTTTAGGGCAGAATGAGCAGTTCTTC. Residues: CASSLGQNEQFF.

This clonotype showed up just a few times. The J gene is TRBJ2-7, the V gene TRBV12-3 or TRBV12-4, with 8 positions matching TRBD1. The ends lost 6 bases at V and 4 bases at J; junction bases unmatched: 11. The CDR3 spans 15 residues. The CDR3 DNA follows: TGTGCCAGCAGCCTTCGGGACAGGAGCGTGTACGAGCAGTACTTC. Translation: CASSLRDRSVYEQYF.

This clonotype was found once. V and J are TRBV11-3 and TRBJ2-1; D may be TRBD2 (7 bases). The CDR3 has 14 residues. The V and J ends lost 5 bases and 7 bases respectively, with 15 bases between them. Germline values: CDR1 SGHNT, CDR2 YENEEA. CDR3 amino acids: CASSPNGGLNEQFF. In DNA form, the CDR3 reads TGTGCCAGCAGCCCTAACGGGGGGCTAAATGAGCAGTTCTTC. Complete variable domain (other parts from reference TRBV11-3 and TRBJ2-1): EAGVVQSPRYKIIEKKQPVAFWCNPISGHNTLYWYLQNLGQGPELLIRYENEEAVDDSQLPKDRFSAERLKGVDSTLKIQPAELGDSAVYLCASSPNGGLNEQFFGPGTRLTVL.

In DNA, the CDR3 is TGTGCCTGGAGTGTAGGGACAGGGGGCTACGAGCAGTACTTC. This encodes CAWSVGTGGYEQYF. The chain has TRBV30 and TRBJ2-7, with 11 bases fitting TRBD1. Trimming took 0 bases from V and 3 from J; bases not matched to a gene: 1. The CDR3 contains 14 residues. CDR1 is GTSNPN and CDR2 is SVGIG in the germline V gene (reference sequence).

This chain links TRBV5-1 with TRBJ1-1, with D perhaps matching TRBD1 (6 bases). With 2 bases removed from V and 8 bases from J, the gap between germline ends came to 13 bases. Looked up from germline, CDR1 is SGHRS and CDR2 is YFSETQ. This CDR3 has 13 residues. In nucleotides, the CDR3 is TGCGCCAGCAGCTTAGGGACACCTCCCGAAGCTTTCTTT. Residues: CASSLGTPPEAFF.

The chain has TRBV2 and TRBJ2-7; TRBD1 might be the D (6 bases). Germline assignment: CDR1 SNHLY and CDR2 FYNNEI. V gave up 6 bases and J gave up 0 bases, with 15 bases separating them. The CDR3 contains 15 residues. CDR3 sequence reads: CASRPATGISYEQYF. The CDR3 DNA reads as TGTGCCAGCAGACCCGCGACAGGCATCTCCTACGAGCAGTACTTC.

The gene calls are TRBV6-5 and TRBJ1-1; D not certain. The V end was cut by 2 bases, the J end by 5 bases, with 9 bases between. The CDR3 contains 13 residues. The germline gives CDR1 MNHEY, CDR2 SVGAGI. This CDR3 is CASSYAAGTEAFF. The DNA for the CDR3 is TGTGCCAGCAGTTACGCAGCGGGGACTGAAGCTTTCTTT.

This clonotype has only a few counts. The DNA for the CDR3 is TGTGCCAGCAGCCCCAGGGGATCCTACAATGAGCAGTTCTTC. Its protein is CASSPRGSYNEQFF. This chain uses TRBV2 with TRBJ2-1, with a tentative D call TRBD1 (6 bases). The CDR3 runs 14 residues. CDR1 is SNHLY, CDR2 FYNNEI, per germline. The V gene lost 6 bases and the J gene lost 1 base, with 10 bases spanning the gap.

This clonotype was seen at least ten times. The CDR3: CAWGWGGELFF. The CDR3 region has the DNA TGTGCCTGGGGTTGGGGCGGGGAGCTGTTTTTT. The chain uses TRBV30 and TRBJ2-2; D not certain. Germline assignment: CDR1 GTSNPN and CDR2 SVGIG (reference sequence). The CDR3 covers 11 residues. Trimming took 5 bases from V and 7 from J, leaving 8 bases between them.

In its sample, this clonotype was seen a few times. The CDR3 DNA reads as TGCAGCGCCATGACAGGGACTAATGAAAAACTGTTTTTT. It yields the protein CSAMTGTNEKLFF. This chain joins TRBV29-1 and TRBJ1-4; 7 bases agree with TRBD1. Germline V gives CDR1 SQVTM, CDR2 ANQGSEA. V shed 7 bases, J shed 2 bases, and the junction held 4 bases outside the gene matches. There are 13 residues in the CDR3.

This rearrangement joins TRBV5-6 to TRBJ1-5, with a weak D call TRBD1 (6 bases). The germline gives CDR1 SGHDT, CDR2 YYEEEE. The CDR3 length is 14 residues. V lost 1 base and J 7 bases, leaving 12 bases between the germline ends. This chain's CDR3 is CASSLLQGSQPQHF. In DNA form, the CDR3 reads TGTGCCAGCAGCTTGTTGCAGGGGAGCCAGCCCCAGCATTTT.

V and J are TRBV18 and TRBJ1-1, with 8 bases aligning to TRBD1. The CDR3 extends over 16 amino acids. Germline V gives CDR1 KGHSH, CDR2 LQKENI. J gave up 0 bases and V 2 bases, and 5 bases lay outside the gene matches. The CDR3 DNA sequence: TGTGCCAGCTCACCAGACAACAGGGGGATGAACACTGAAGCTTTCTTT. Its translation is CASSPDNRGMNTEAFF.

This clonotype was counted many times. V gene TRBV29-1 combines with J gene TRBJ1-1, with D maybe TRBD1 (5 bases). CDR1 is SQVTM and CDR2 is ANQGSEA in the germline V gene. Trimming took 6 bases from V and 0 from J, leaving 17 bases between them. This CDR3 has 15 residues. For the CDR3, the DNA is TGCAGCGTCCAAGGTGGTTGGGGGATGAACACTGAAGCTTTCTTT. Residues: CSVQGGWGMNTEAFF.

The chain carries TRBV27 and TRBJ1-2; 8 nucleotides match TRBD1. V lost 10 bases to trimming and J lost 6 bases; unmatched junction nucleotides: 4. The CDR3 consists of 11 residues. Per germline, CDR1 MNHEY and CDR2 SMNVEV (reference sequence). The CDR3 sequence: CATGQGNGYTF. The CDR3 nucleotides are TGTGCCACCGGACAGGGAAATGGCTACACCTTC.

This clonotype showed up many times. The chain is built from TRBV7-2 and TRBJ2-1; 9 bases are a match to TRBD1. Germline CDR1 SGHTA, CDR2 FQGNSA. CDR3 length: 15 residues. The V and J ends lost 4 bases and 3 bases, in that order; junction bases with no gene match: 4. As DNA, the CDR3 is TGTGCCAGCAGCTCAAGGACAGGGGACTACAATGAGCAGTTCTTC. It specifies CASSSRTGDYNEQFF. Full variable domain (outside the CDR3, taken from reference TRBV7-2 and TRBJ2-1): GAGVSQSPSNKVTEKGKDVELRCDPISGHTALYWYRQSLGQGLEFLIYFQGNSAPDKSGLPSDRFSAERTGGSVSTLTIQRTQQEDSAVYLCASSSRTGDYNEQFFGPGTRLTVL.

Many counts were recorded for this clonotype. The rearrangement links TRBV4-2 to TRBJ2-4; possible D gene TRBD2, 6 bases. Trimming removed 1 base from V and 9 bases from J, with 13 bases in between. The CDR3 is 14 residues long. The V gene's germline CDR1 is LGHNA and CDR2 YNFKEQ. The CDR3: CASSQGLERSIQYF. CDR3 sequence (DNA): TGTGCCAGCAGCCAAGGACTAGAGCGGAGCATTCAGTACTTC.

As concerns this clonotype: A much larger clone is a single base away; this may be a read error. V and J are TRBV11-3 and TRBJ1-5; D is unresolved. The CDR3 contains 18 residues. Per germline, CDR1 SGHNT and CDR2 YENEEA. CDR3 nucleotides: TGTGCCAGCAGCTTAGTTGGTCAGACAAATTATAGCGATCAGCCCCAGCATTTT. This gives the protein CASSLVGQTNYSDQPQHF.

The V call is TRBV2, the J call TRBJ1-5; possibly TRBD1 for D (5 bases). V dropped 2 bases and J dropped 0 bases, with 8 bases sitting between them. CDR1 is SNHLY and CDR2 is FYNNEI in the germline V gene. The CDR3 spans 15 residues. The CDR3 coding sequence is TGTGCCAGCAGTGAAAGGGGTTATAGCAATCAGCCCCAGCATTTT. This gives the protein CASSERGYSNQPQHF.

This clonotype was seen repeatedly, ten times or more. For the CDR3, the DNA is TGTGCCAGCAGTCAAAGACAGCGGGTCTCGGGACACAATGAGCAGTTCTTC. Its protein is CASSQRQRVSGHNEQFF. The chain employs TRBV6-2 or TRBV6-3 and TRBJ2-1; D might be TRBD2 (6 bases). CDR1 is MNHEY, CDR2 SVGEGT, per germline. The CDR3 runs 17 residues. V was shortened by 5 bases and J by 5 bases, with 22 bases between the two germline ends.

Here the CDR3 DNA reads TGTGCCACCAGTGATTTCCTCAGCGGGGATGAGCAGTTCTTC. Its protein is CATSDFLSGDEQFF. The rearrangement uses TRBV24-1 and TRBJ2-1, with 7 bases aligning to TRBD2. CDR3 length equals 14 residues. Germline CDR1 reads KGHDR; CDR2 reads SFDVKD. J was trimmed by 8 bases and V by 1 base; bases with no gene match: 4.

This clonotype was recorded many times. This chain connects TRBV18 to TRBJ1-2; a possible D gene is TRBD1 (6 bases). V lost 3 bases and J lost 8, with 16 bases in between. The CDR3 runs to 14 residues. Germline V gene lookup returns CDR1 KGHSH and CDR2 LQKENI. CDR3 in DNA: TGTGCCAGCTCACCCTTTACAGGGCACGACGGCTACACCTTC. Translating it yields CASSPFTGHDGYTF.

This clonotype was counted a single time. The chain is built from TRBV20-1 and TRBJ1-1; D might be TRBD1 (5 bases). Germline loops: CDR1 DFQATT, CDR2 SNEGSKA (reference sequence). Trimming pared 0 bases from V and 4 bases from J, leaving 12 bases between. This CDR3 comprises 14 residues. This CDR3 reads CSARDPKGLTEAFF. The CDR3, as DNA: TGCAGTGCTAGAGATCCGAAGGGACTCACTGAAGCTTTCTTT.

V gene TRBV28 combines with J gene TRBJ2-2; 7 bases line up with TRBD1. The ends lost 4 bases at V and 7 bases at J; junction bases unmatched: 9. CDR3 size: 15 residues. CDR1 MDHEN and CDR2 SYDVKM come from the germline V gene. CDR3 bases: TGTGCCAGCAGTTGGGGCCAACAGGGGCACGGGGAGCTGTTTTTT. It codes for CASSWGQQGHGELFF.

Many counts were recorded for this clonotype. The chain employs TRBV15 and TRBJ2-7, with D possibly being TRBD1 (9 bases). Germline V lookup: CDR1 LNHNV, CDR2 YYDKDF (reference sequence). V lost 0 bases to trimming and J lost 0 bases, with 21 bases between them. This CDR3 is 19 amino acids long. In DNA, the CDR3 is TGTGCCACCAGCAGAGAGGACAGGGGTTCTAGCGGGTACTCCTACGAGCAGTACTTC. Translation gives CATSREDRGSSGYSYEQYF.